The 25 T cell receptor beta chains reported below all come from one sample, sequenced in a study of blood T cell repertoires in COVID-19. Data came from immunoSEQ multiplex PCR; TCRdb stores just in-frame clones and leaves some out. The sample lists about 230,000 clones; 65% to 90% were seen once. The sample was peripheral blood. Every receptor here comes from a man aged 45-65 years with COVID-19, enrolled during active disease.

This clone has just one count. The CDR3 here is CASSITPHQPQHF. The DNA for the CDR3 is TGTGCCAGCAGCATTACACCTCATCAGCCCCAGCATTTT. The chain joins TRBV21-1 to TRBJ1-5; the D call TRBD1 from the table was never checked on the DNA. TRBV21-1 is reported as a pseudogene. This CDR3 contains 13 residues.

The chain has TRBV6-4 and TRBJ1-1; unclear D gene. CDR1 MRHNA and CDR2 SNTAGT come from the germline V gene. The CDR3 extends over 13 amino acids. V lost 5 bases and J 1 base, leaving 8 bases between the germline ends. CDR3 nucleotides: TGTGCCAGCAGTCAGAACCAGAACACTGAAGCTTTCTTT. Amino acid sequence: CASSQNQNTEAFF.

The chain has TRBV10-3 and TRBJ1-1, with TRBD1 matching 11 bases. CDR1 is ENHRY and CDR2 is SYGVKD in the germline V gene. Losses at the gene ends were 6 bases for V and 6 bases for J; bases not matched to a gene: 6. The CDR3 loop spans 14 amino acids. DNA for the CDR3: TGTGCCATCAGCAAGGGACAGGGGGTACCTGAAGCTTTCTTT. This gives the protein CAISKGQGVPEAFF.

The rearrangement links TRBV9 to TRBJ2-7; 10 nucleotides agree with TRBD1. Per the germline V gene, CDR1 is SGDLS and CDR2 is YYNGEE. Unmatched junction bases numbered 3, after V lost 0 bases and J lost 3 bases. The length of the CDR3 is 15 residues. CDR3 DNA sequence: TGTGCCAGCAGCGTAGGGGGGACAGGGGACTACGAGCAGTACTTC. Translated: CASSVGGTGDYEQYF.

The chain employs TRBV27 and TRBJ2-7; 12 nucleotides align to TRBD1. The CDR3 is 15 amino acids. Germline CDR1 and CDR2: MNHEY and SMNVEV (reference sequence). Trimming removed 4 bases from V and 6 bases from J; junction bases left unmatched: 7. Written as DNA, the CDR3 is TGTGCCAGCAGTTCAACCGGGACAGGGGGCTTCGAGCAGTACTTC. Translating it yields CASSSTGTGGFEQYF.

This clone was observed a single time. V usage is TRBV2 and J usage is TRBJ2-7; TRBD1 agrees at 7 bases. Germline trimming cut 8 bases from V and 7 bases from J; bases unmatched to any gene: 11. This CDR3 spans 13 amino acids. Germline V gene sequence: CDR1 SNHLY, CDR2 FYNNEI. The CDR3 protein is CASQQGPWGEQYF. The CDR3 nucleotides are TGTGCCAGCCAACAGGGGCCTTGGGGGGAGCAGTACTTC.

Here the CDR3 reads CASSLRLWREPAETQYF. The CDR3 DNA is TGTGCCAGCAGCTTGAGGCTTTGGCGGGAGCCGGCGGAGACCCAGTACTTC. This chain connects TRBV5-6 to TRBJ2-5; TRBD2 matches 7 bases. The ends lost 1 base at V and 5 bases at J; junction bases unmatched: 14. The CDR3 spans 17 residues. Germline V lookup: CDR1 SGHDT, CDR2 YYEEEE.

Turning to this clone: In the same sample, other DNA sequences code for this CDR3. The chain is built from TRBV19 and TRBJ2-6; maybe TRBD2 (6 bases). Germline V gene sequence: CDR1 LNHDA, CDR2 SQIVND (reference sequence). CDR3 size: 14 residues. V lost 4 bases, J lost 3 bases, and 7 bases lay in between. The CDR3 DNA follows: TGTGCCAGTAGTAGCGGGGATGGGGCCAACGTCCTGACTTTC. Its protein is CASSSGDGANVLTF.

This chain joins TRBV7-9 and TRBJ2-7, with 7 positions matching TRBD2. Trimming removed 1 base from V and 3 bases from J; junction bases left unmatched: 3. The CDR3 is 14 amino acids. Looked up from germline, CDR1 is SEHNR and CDR2 is FQNEAQ (reference sequence). The CDR3 DNA reads as TGTGCCAGCAGCTTAGGGGACTACCACTACGAGCAGTACTTC. Encoded protein: CASSLGDYHYEQYF.

This sequence joins TRBV12-5 and TRBJ2-1; 7 nucleotides agree with TRBD2. Trimming at V came to 4 bases and at J to 10 bases, leaving 4 bases not matched to a gene. Germline loops: CDR1 LGHNT, CDR2 FRNRAP. This CDR3 has 12 amino acids. DNA for the CDR3: TGTGCTAGTGGTTCGCCACTAGCGGAGCAGTTCTTC. It is translated as CASGSPLAEQFF.

The V gene is TRBV10-1, the J gene TRBJ2-3; 8 nucleotides line up with TRBD2. The CDR3 runs to 15 residues. Germline CDR1 is WNHNN and CDR2 is SYGVQD (reference sequence). The J segment lost 3 bases and the V segment lost 0 bases, leaving 2 bases of the junction unmatched. The CDR3 DNA sequence: TGCGCCAGCAGTGAGTCGAGCGGGAGAACAGATACGCAGTATTTT. It yields the protein CASSESSGRTDTQYF.

This clone has ten or more counts. DNA of the CDR3: TGTGCCAGCAGGGAATACAGGTTGAACACTGAAGCTTTCTTT. Translation gives CASREYRLNTEAFF. This chain links TRBV2 with TRBJ1-1; weak D call: TRBD1 (5 bases). The V end lost 6 bases, the J end lost 0 bases, and 11 bases lay between the germline ends. The CDR3 runs to 14 residues. Germline CDR1 SNHLY, CDR2 FYNNEI.

As regards this clone: The sample contains more than one DNA sequence encoding this CDR3. The J gene is TRBJ1-1, the V gene TRBV5-6, with D unresolved. V lost 0 bases and J lost 1, with 7 bases in between. Looked up from germline, CDR1 is SGHDT and CDR2 is YYEEEE. The CDR3 consists of 14 residues. CDR3 coding DNA: TGTGCCAGCAGCTTGGTGGCAAGGAACACTGAAGCTTTCTTT. It is translated as CASSLVARNTEAFF. Full variable domain (rest looked up from reference TRBV5-6 and TRBJ1-1): DAGVTQSPTHLIKTRGQQVTLRCSPKSGHDTVSWYQQALGQGPQFIFQYYEEEERQRGNFPDRFSGHQFPNYSSELNVNALLLGDSALYLCASSLVARNTEAFFGQGTRLTVV.

The J gene is TRBJ2-1, the V gene TRBV2; TRBD2 matches 13 bases. V shed 8 bases and J 4 bases; nucleotides not matched to a gene: 8. Germline CDR1 SNHLY, CDR2 FYNNEI. CDR3 size: 16 residues. CDR3 region: CASRGTSGKIYNEQFF. The CDR3 DNA sequence: TGTGCCAGCCGTGGGACTAGCGGGAAAATTTACAATGAGCAGTTCTTC. The full variable domain, rest sourced from reference TRBV2 and TRBJ2-1, is EPEVTQTPSHQVTQMGQEVILRCVPISNHLYFYWYRQILGQKVEFLVSFYNNEISEKSEIFDDQFSVERPDGSNFTLKIRSTKLEDSAMYFCASRGTSGKIYNEQFFGPGTRLTVL.

The chain uses TRBV5-6 and TRBJ2-1; no clear D. V shed 3 bases and J shed 7 bases, with 5 bases lying between them. The CDR3 covers 11 residues. The germline CDR1 and CDR2 sequences are SGHDT and YYEEEE. The CDR3 protein is CASSSLNEQFF. The CDR3 DNA follows: TGTGCCAGCAGCTCCTTGAATGAGCAGTTCTTC.

The chain employs TRBV7-9 and TRBJ1-4, with 11 positions matching TRBD1. The CDR3 length is 16 residues. With V trimmed by 5 bases and J by 4 bases, 6 bases remained unmatched. Germline loops: CDR1 SEHNR, CDR2 FQNEAQ (reference sequence). CDR3 region: CASSRGQGADNEKLFF. The CDR3 DNA follows: TGTGCCAGCAGCCGCGGACAGGGGGCTGATAATGAAAAACTGTTTTTT. The entire variable domain, with the rest obtained from reference TRBV7-9 and TRBJ1-4, is as follows: DTGVSQNPRHKITKRGQNVTFRCDPISEHNRLYWYRQTLGQGPEFLTYFQNEAQLEKSRLLSDRFSAERPKGSFSTLEIQRTEQGDSAMYLCASSRGQGADNEKLFFGSGTQLSVL.

This chain connects TRBV16 to TRBJ1-1, with 7 bases aligning to TRBD1. Trimming removed 1 base from V and 0 bases from J; junction bases left unmatched: 5. Germline CDR1 and CDR2: KGHSY and FQNENV. The CDR3 totals 16 residues. The CDR3 DNA reads as TGTGCCAGCAGCCAATGGCCAGGGGGGATGAACACTGAAGCTTTCTTT. Translating gives CASSQWPGGMNTEAFF. Full variable domain (remainder filled in from reference TRBV16 and TRBJ1-1): GEEVAQTPKHLVRGEGQKAKLYCAPIKGHSYVFWYQQVLKNEFKFLISFQNENVFDETGMPKERFSAKCLPNSPCSLEIQATKLEDSAVYFCASSQWPGGMNTEAFFGQGTRLTVV.

V is TRBV5-6 and J is TRBJ1-2, with no clear D. This CDR3 comprises 14 residues. Germline V lookup: CDR1 SGHDT, CDR2 YYEEEE. V dropped 1 base and J dropped 1 base, with 8 bases sitting between them. The CDR3, as DNA: TGTGCCAGCAGCTTGAAACATTATAACTATGGCTACACCTTC. Translated, it gives CASSLKHYNYGYTF.

This clone was recorded at least ten times. This sequence joins TRBV3-1 (or the pseudogene TRBV3-2) and TRBJ1-1; TRBD1 is a possible D gene (6 bases). The CDR3 covers 13 residues. V lost 4 bases and J 1 base, leaving 7 bases between the germline ends. CDR1 is LGHDT and CDR2 is YNNKEL in the germline V gene (reference sequence). The CDR3 loop is CASSPTGNTEAFF. The CDR3 bases are TGTGCCAGCAGCCCGACAGGGAACACTGAAGCTTTCTTT.

V usage is TRBV19 and J usage is TRBJ1-6; the match to TRBD1 covers 7 bases. V lost 4 bases and J lost 8; bases outside the gene matches: 5. Germline loops: CDR1 LNHDA, CDR2 SQIVND (reference sequence). This CDR3 is 14 amino acids long. The CDR3 is CASSNRGRDSPLHF. CDR3 in DNA: TGTGCCAGTAGTAACAGGGGTCGGGATTCACCCCTCCACTTT.

This chain links TRBV30 with TRBJ1-5; D is uncertain. Germline CDR1 GTSNPN, CDR2 SVGIG (reference sequence). The CDR3 has 13 amino acids. V gave up 2 bases and J gave up 4 bases, with 9 bases separating them. The CDR3 loop reads CAWSTSSNQPQHF. DNA of the CDR3: TGTGCCTGGAGTACATCTTCTAATCAGCCCCAGCATTTT.

This CDR3 is CASSLPPGQGAGGELFF. In DNA form, the CDR3 reads TGCGCCAGCAGCTTGCCCCCGGGACAGGGGGCTGGCGGGGAGCTGTTTTTT. The chain recombines TRBV5-1 with TRBJ2-2; 12 bases are shared with TRBD1. The CDR3 consists of 17 residues. Germline values: CDR1 SGHRS, CDR2 YFSETQ. V lost 1 base and J lost 7; bases outside the gene matches: 8.

The CDR3: CASSLVTVSEAFF. DNA for the CDR3: TGTGCCAGCAGCCTAGTGACAGTCTCTGAAGCTTTCTTT. This rearrangement joins TRBV6-5 to TRBJ1-1; perhaps TRBD1 as D (5 bases). This CDR3 is 13 amino acids long. Germline CDR1 MNHEY, CDR2 SVGAGI. Trimming pared 6 bases from V and 6 bases from J, leaving 14 bases between.

The chain carries TRBV28 and TRBJ2-1; 9 bases align to TRBD2. The CDR3 is 16 amino acids. Germline values: CDR1 MDHEN, CDR2 SYDVKM. V lost 6 bases and J lost 0; bases outside the gene matches: 6. The CDR3 DNA is TGTGCCAGCAGGGTAGCGGGGGAGCGCTCCTACAATGAGCAGTTCTTC. Amino acids: CASRVAGERSYNEQFF.

The gene calls are TRBV6-2 or TRBV6-3 and TRBJ1-6; D is ambiguous. CDR3 length: 15 residues. Trimming cost V 7 bases and J 5 bases, with 15 bases left between them. Germline V CDR1 and CDR2: MNHEY, SVGEGT. The CDR3 sequence is CASTPWALDNSPLHF. CDR3 in DNA: TGTGCCAGCACCCCGTGGGCCCTGGATAATTCACCCCTCCACTTT.